The 18 T cell receptor beta chains given below trace back to one sample, sequenced in a study of STAT5B mutations in CD4+ large granular lymphocyte leukemia. Measured with immunoSEQ multiplex PCR; TCRdb has only the in-frame clones, and not every one. There are 20,000 to 30,000 clones in the sample; under 90% occur only once, and 0.3% to 0.35% lies in the top ten. Sequenced: CD4+ T cells from blood buffy coats. These TCRs come from a human donor in good health.

The J gene is TRBJ2-7, the V gene TRBV9; D not resolved. The CDR3 is made up of 12 amino acids. Germline CDR1 is SGDLS and CDR2 is YYNGEE. Between the trimmed V and J ends, which lost 7 bases and 2 bases, there was a span of 10 bases. The CDR3 DNA sequence: TGTGCCAGCGGGCGGACCGCCTACGAGCAGTACTTC. This gives the protein CASGRTAYEQYF.

The chain uses TRBV19 and TRBJ1-1; D remains ambiguous. The V gene's germline CDR1 is LNHDA and CDR2 SQIVND (reference sequence). This CDR3 comprises 12 residues. Trimming stripped 0 bases from V and 8 bases from J, with 7 bases between. DNA of the CDR3: TGTGCCAGTAGTATAGAAGGGCCGGAAGCTTTCTTT. Translating it yields CASSIEGPEAFF. The variable domain in full, completed from reference TRBV19 and TRBJ1-1, reads DGGITQSPKYLFRKEGQNVTLSCEQNLNHDAMYWYRQDPGQGLRLIYYSQIVNDFQKGDIAEGYSVSREKKESFPLTVTSAQKNPTAFYLCASSIEGPEAFFGQGTRLTVV.

This clone was detected only once. The chain has TRBV5-1 and TRBJ1-4; the match to TRBD1 covers 9 bases. Germline assignment: CDR1 SGHRS and CDR2 YFSETQ. This CDR3 has 14 amino acids. The ends lost 7 bases at V and 5 bases at J; junction bases unmatched: 6. The CDR3 loop is CASGAGTGNEKLFF. The CDR3 region has the DNA TGCGCCAGCGGAGCCGGGACAGGGAATGAAAAACTGTTTTTT.

The chain has TRBV7-2 and TRBJ2-1; possibly TRBD1 for D (6 bases). The CDR3 is 15 amino acids. V was clipped by 2 bases and J by 8 bases, with 16 bases between them. The germline V gene encodes CDR1 SGHTA and CDR2 FQGNSA. The CDR3 reads CASSLPGQIQDEQFF. The CDR3 DNA follows: TGTGCCAGCAGCTTACCCGGACAGATTCAGGATGAGCAGTTCTTC.

V and J are TRBV6-6 and TRBJ1-1; D ambiguous. There are 13 residues in the CDR3. Germline lookup yields CDR1 MNHNY and CDR2 SVGAGI (reference sequence). The V end was cut by 0 bases, the J end by 4 bases, with 6 bases between. The CDR3 bases are TGTGCCAGCAGTTACTCGTTAGGCACTGAAGCTTTCTTT. This gives the protein CASSYSLGTEAFF.

The chain couples TRBV20-1 to TRBJ2-7; D perhaps matches TRBD1 (6 bases). The V end lost 4 bases, the J end lost 3 bases, and 7 bases lay between the germline ends. Germline V gene lookup returns CDR1 DFQATT and CDR2 SNEGSKA (reference sequence). This CDR3 is 11 amino acids long. For the CDR3, the DNA is TGCAGTGCTAAACAGGGCTACGAGCAGTACTTC. Protein sequence: CSAKQGYEQYF.

The rearrangement uses TRBV5-1 and TRBJ1-1, with D perhaps matching TRBD1 (6 bases). The CDR3 is 17 residues long. From germline, CDR1 is SGHRS and CDR2 YFSETQ. Trimming pared 6 bases from V and 3 bases from J, leaving 24 bases between. CDR3 nucleotides: TGCGCCAGCACACCGTGGTCCAACGGGGGGCCTTACACTGAAGCTTTCTTT. This encodes CASTPWSNGGPYTEAFF.

This rearrangement joins TRBV9 to TRBJ2-7; 9 bases are a match to TRBD2. The CDR3 consists of 15 residues. Germline CDR1 SGDLS, CDR2 YYNGEE. V was clipped by 1 base and J by 0 bases; unmatched bases: 2. DNA of the CDR3: TGTGCCAGCAGCGTATCTAGCGGGGACTCCTACGAGCAGTACTTC. It translates to CASSVSSGDSYEQYF.

The chain couples TRBV6-6 to TRBJ1-6; D unclear. Trimming took 4 bases from V and 4 from J, leaving 8 bases between them. The CDR3 has 14 amino acids. Germline lookup yields CDR1 MNHNY and CDR2 SVGAGI (reference sequence). The CDR3 sequence: CASSLTEYNSPLHF. The CDR3 DNA sequence: TGTGCCAGCAGTTTGACGGAGTATAATTCACCCCTCCACTTT.

The J gene is TRBJ1-5, the V gene TRBV7-8, with D tentatively TRBD1 (6 bases). Germline CDR1 reads SGHVS; CDR2 reads FQNEAQ. There are 15 residues in the CDR3. V was cut by 3 bases and J by 5 bases, with 14 bases left in between. The CDR3 spells CASSLGAGRYQPQHF. CDR3 bases: TGTGCCAGCAGCTTGGGGGCCGGGAGGTATCAGCCCCAGCATTTT.

The V gene is TRBV6-5, the J gene TRBJ2-3, with unresolved D. Trimming took off 11 bases at V and 7 bases at J, with 13 bases between the two ends. This CDR3 contains 11 residues. CDR1 is MNHEY, CDR2 SVGAGI, per germline. CDR3 region: CAARAGYTQYF. The CDR3 DNA sequence: TGTGCCGCCCGGGCCGGGTATACGCAGTATTTT.

The CDR3 is CASSQGASRGLGNTIYF. Here the CDR3 DNA reads TGCGCCAGCAGCCAAGGGGCCTCCAGGGGGCTTGGAAACACCATATATTTT. The chain has TRBV4-1 and TRBJ1-3; TRBD1 matches 8 bases. Per the germline V gene, CDR1 is MGHRA and CDR2 is YSYEKL. This CDR3 is built from 17 residues. Losses at the gene ends were 1 base for V and 3 bases for J; bases not matched to a gene: 8.

Turning to this clone: No conserved phenylalanine or tryptophan ends this CDR3, so it is likely a read error. This rearrangement joins TRBV29-1 to TRBJ1-2, with 7 bases fitting TRBD1. From germline, CDR1 is SQVTM and CDR2 ANQGSEA. The trim removed 3 bases at V and 2 bases at J, leaving 6 bases unmatched. The CDR3 is made up of 14 amino acids. CDR3 DNA: TGCAGCGTTGATGATTCGGGACAGAACTATGGCTACACCCTC. Amino acid sequence: CSVDDSGQNYGYTL.

The chain joins TRBV29-1 to TRBJ2-2; the match to TRBD2 covers 8 bases. The germline CDR1 and CDR2 sequences are SQVTM and ANQGSEA. V lost 7 bases to trimming and J lost 1 base; unmatched junction nucleotides: 5. The CDR3 sequence is 14 residues long. CDR3: CSARGGQNTGELFF. CDR3 nucleotides: TGCAGCGCCCGGGGGGGACAGAACACCGGGGAGCTGTTTTTT.

The chain links TRBV4-3 to TRBJ1-1, with 9 bases identical to TRBD1. The trim removed 0 bases at V and 11 bases at J, leaving 7 bases unmatched. The CDR3 has 14 residues. Germline values: CDR1 LGHNA, CDR2 YSLEER. CDR3 nucleotide sequence: TGCGCCAGCAGCCAAGATCACAGGGGGCTTGGGGCTTTCTTT. It translates to CASSQDHRGLGAFF.

The rearrangement links TRBV10-3 to TRBJ1-3; D unclear. The germline V gene has CDR1 ENHRY and CDR2 SYGVKD. The CDR3 contains 13 residues. The V and J ends lost 3 bases and 4 bases respectively, with 7 bases between them. CDR3 region: CAISEAGGNTIYF. The CDR3 DNA reads as TGTGCCATCAGTGAAGCGGGGGGAAACACCATATATTTT.

The rearrangement uses TRBV5-1 and TRBJ1-4, with no clear D. From germline, CDR1 is SGHRS and CDR2 YFSETQ. The CDR3 sequence is 14 residues long. Trimming took off 6 bases at V and 8 bases at J, with 17 bases between the two ends. The CDR3 reads CASNPQILREKLFF. CDR3 DNA sequence: TGCGCCAGCAACCCACAGATCCTGAGGGAAAAACTGTTTTTT.

The V and J genes are TRBV2 and TRBJ2-3; TRBD2 matches 8 bases. There are 15 residues in the CDR3. V was pared by 10 bases and J by 4 bases, with 13 bases of the junction left unmatched. Per germline, CDR1 SNHLY and CDR2 FYNNEI. This chain's CDR3 is CANSGTRVSSDTQYF. The CDR3 coding sequence is TGTGCCAACTCCGGGACTAGAGTGAGCTCAGATACGCAGTATTTT.